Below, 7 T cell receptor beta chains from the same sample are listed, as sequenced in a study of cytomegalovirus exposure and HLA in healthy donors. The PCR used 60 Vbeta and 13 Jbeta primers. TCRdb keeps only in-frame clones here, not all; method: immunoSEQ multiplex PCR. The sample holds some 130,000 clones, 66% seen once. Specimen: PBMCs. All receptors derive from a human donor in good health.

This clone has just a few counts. The CDR3 bases are TGTGCCAGCTCACCACTTAGCCCAACCACAGATACGCAGTATTTT. It codes for CASSPLSPTTDTQYF. J is TRBJ2-3 and V is TRBV18; no definite D call. The CDR3 totals 15 residues. Trimming left V 1 base short and J 2 bases short, with 10 bases between. Per germline, CDR1 KGHSH and CDR2 LQKENI.

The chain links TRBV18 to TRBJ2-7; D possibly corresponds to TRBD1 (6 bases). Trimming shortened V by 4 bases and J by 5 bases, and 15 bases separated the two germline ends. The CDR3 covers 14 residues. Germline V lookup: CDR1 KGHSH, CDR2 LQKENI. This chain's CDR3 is CASSQVAGANEQYF. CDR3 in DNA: TGTGCCAGCTCACAGGTAGCAGGGGCCAACGAGCAGTACTTC.

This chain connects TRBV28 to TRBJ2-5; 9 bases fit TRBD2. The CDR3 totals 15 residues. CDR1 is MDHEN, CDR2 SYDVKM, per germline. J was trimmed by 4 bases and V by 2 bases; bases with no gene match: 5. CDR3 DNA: TGTGCCAGCAGTTTACCCGGACTAGCGACAGAGACCCAGTACTTC. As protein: CASSLPGLATETQYF.

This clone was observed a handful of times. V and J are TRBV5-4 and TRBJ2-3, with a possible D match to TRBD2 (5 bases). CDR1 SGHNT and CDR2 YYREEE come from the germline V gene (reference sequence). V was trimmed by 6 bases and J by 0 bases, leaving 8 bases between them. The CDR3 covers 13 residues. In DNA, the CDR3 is TGTGCCAGCAACCCGGGGAGCACAGATACGCAGTATTTT. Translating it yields CASNPGSTDTQYF.

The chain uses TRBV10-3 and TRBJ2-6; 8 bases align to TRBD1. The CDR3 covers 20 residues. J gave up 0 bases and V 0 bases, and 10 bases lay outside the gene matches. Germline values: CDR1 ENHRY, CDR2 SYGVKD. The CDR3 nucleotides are TGTGCCATCAGTGAGTCGACTCGGACAGGGTTAGCCTCTGGGGCCAACGTCCTGACTTTC. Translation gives CAISESTRTGLASGANVLTF.

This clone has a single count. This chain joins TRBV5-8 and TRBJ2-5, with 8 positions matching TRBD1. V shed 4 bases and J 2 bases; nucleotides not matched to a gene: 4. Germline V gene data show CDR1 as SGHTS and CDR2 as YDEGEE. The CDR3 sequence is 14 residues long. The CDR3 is CASSPDRVQETQYF. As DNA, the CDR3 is TGTGCCAGCAGCCCGGACAGGGTGCAAGAGACCCAGTACTTC.

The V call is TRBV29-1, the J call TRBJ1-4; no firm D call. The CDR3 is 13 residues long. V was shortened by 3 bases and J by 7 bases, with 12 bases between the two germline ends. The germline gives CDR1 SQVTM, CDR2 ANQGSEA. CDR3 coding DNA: TGCAGCGTTGACAGCCAGGTCGGTGAAAAACTGTTTTTT. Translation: CSVDSQVGEKLFF.